This T cell receptor beta chain was identified in a study of OX40 agonist ivuxolimab in advanced cancers. Patients who had autoimmune disease history or got systemic immunosuppression were left out. Sampling of blood occurred at baseline, cycle 4 day 1, and cycle 7 day 1. Measured with immunoSEQ multiplex PCR; TCRdb has only the in-frame clones, and not every one. This sample has 27,000 or so clones; about four fifths occur once, and the top ten carry 10% to 15%. Germline V gene data show CDR1 as SGHAT and CDR2 as FQNNGV. This CDR3 is 15 amino acids long. Trimming took 2 bases from V and 3 from J; bases not matched to a gene: 4.

The genes are TRBV11-2 and TRBJ1-1; TRBD1 agrees at 9 bases. The TCR comes from an adult with an advanced solid tumor such as melanoma, head and neck, liver or kidney cancer. The sequencing here drew on CD4+ or CD8+ T cells sorted from blood, taken in a trial of the OX40 agonist ivuxolimab. Here the CDR3 DNA reads TGTGCCAGCAGCTTACCGGGACAGGGTTACACTGAAGCTTTCTTT. It translates to CASSLPGQGYTEAFF.